This passage covers 10 T cell receptor beta chains from one sample sequenced in a study of sequential checkpoint blockade in melanoma. The treatment was: randomized to nivolumab then ipilimumab (arm A) or the reverse (arm B). This table comes from immunoSEQ multiplex PCR, and its TCRdb copy is limited to in-frame clones, with some not included. The profile covers under 25,000 clones, with over 60% appearing a single time and roughly 21% taken by the ten largest. The source was CD8+ T cells sorted from blood (inferred from file names), collected from a patient given nivolumab and ipilimumab in sequence. The receptors originated from a human donor with melanoma.

This chain uses TRBV6-5 with TRBJ1-1, with a weak D call TRBD1 (5 bases). Germline V gene lookup returns CDR1 MNHEY and CDR2 SVGAGI. V was trimmed by 2 bases and J by 1 base, leaving 8 bases between them. This CDR3 region has 14 residues. The CDR3 DNA reads as TGTGCCAGCAGTTACGGGGCAGCGAACACTGAAGCTTTCTTT. It codes for CASSYGAANTEAFF.

In regard to this clone: Given a far larger clone just one base away, this is likely a sequencing read error. The same CDR3 also results from other DNA sequences found in this sample. The chain is built from TRBV7-2 and TRBJ2-7; possibly TRBD1 for D (6 bases). CDR1 SGHTA and CDR2 FQGNSA come from the germline V gene. The V end lost 5 bases, the J end lost 4 bases, and 15 bases lay between the germline ends. This CDR3 has 14 residues. In DNA, the CDR3 is TGTGCCAGCAGCCCGACAGGCGAGCTATACGAGCAGTACTTC. Its protein is CASSPTGELYEQYF.

This clone was recorded only once. The chain links TRBV4-1 to TRBJ1-1, with 7 positions matching TRBD1. From germline, CDR1 is MGHRA and CDR2 YSYEKL. The CDR3 loop spans 14 amino acids. The V segment lost 3 bases and the J segment 0 bases; nucleotides outside the gene matches: 1. The chain's CDR3 is CASSHDRVNTEAFF. The CDR3 DNA is TGCGCCAGCAGCCACGACAGGGTGAACACTGAAGCTTTCTTT.

This clone was seen a handful of times. The chain is built from TRBV12-2 and TRBJ1-3. TRBV12-2 is listed as a pseudogene. The CDR3 spans 16 residues. The CDR3 spells CASRSVRGSSGNTIYF. The CDR3 nucleotides are TGTGCAAGTCGCAGTGTTCGGGGAAGCTCTGGAAACACCATATATTTT.

The chain combines TRBV27 with TRBJ2-1; perhaps TRBD2 as D (6 bases). Trimming shortened V by 6 bases and J by 3 bases, and 15 bases separated the two germline ends. This CDR3 is 15 amino acids long. Germline V gives CDR1 MNHEY, CDR2 SMNVEV (reference sequence). CDR3 sequence reads: CASRGSGAFYNEQFF. The CDR3 DNA reads TGTGCCAGCAGGGGTAGCGGAGCCTTCTACAATGAGCAGTTCTTC.

The chain has TRBV9 and TRBJ1-2, with a possible D match to TRBD1 (6 bases). The CDR3 extends over 14 amino acids. The V end was cut by 3 bases, the J end by 2 bases, with 11 bases between. Germline lookup yields CDR1 SGDLS and CDR2 YYNGEE. CDR3 region: CASSGGTTNYGYTF. The CDR3 region has the DNA TGTGCCAGCAGCGGGGGGACAACGAACTATGGCTACACCTTC.

The rearrangement links TRBV5-6 to TRBJ1-2; weak D call: TRBD1 (5 bases). Trimming took off 2 bases at V and 2 bases at J, with 7 bases between the two ends. The CDR3 spans 13 residues. Per germline, CDR1 SGHDT and CDR2 YYEEEE. The CDR3 sequence: CASSFGGNYGYTF. CDR3 nucleotides: TGTGCCAGCAGCTTTGGGGGGAACTATGGCTACACCTTC.

The chain employs TRBV4-1 and TRBJ2-7; TRBD1 matches at 8 bases. The length of the CDR3 is 15 residues. The germline V gene encodes CDR1 MGHRA and CDR2 YSYEKL. V trimming: 2 bases; J trimming: 5 bases; junction bases outside the gene matches: 8. The CDR3 protein is CASSQWAGGRNEQYF. CDR3 nucleotides: TGCGCCAGCAGCCAATGGGCAGGGGGCCGGAACGAGCAGTACTTC.

Turning to this clone: This likely came from a read error, as a far larger clone is one base away. V gene TRBV13 combines with J gene TRBJ1-1, with a weak D call TRBD1 (6 bases). The germline V gene has CDR1 PRHDT and CDR2 FYEKMQ (reference sequence). Trimming stripped 2 bases from V and 1 base from J, with 8 bases between. The CDR3 covers 14 residues. CDR3 sequence: CASSLLQGNTEAFF. The DNA of the CDR3 is TGTGCCAGCAGCTTATTACAGGGGAACACTGAAGCTTTCTTT.

CDR3 loop: CASSMGTGDSYEQYF. CDR3 sequence (DNA): TGTGCCAGCAGCATGGGGACAGGGGACTCCTACGAGCAGTACTTC. The chain employs TRBV28 and TRBJ2-7, with 10 positions matching TRBD1. Germline values: CDR1 MDHEN, CDR2 SYDVKM. The CDR3 totals 15 residues. Germline trimming cut 6 bases from V and 0 bases from J; bases unmatched to any gene: 5.